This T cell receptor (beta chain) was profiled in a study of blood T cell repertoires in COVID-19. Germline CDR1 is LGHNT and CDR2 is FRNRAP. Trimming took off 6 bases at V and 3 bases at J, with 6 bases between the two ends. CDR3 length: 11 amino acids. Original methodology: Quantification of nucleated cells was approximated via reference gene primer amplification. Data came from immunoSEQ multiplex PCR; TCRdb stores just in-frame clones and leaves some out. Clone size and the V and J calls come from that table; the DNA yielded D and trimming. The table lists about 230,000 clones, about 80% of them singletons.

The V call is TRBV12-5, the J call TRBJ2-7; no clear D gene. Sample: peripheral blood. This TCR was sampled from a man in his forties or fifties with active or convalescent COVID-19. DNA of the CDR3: TGTGCTAGTGGCCAACTCTACGAGCAGTACTTC. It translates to CASGQLYEQYF.